Here is one T cell receptor beta chain with its context. These data belong to a study of cytotoxic CD8 clonotypes in ibrutinib-treated CLL. Using immunoSEQ multiplex PCR, the repertoire was profiled, and TCRdb retains in-frame clones only, with some absent. Among 20,000 to 30,000 clones listed, around 74% were seen once. CDR1 GTSNPN and CDR2 SVGIG come from the germline V gene (reference sequence). V lost 2 bases and J lost 4; bases outside the gene matches: 9. CDR3 length: 15 residues. The sequencing used PBMCs, collected at disease progression, from a patient treated with ibrutinib. This TCR derives from a human donor with chronic lymphocytic leukemia. J is TRBJ1-2 and V is TRBV30; TRBD1 agrees at 8 bases. The CDR3 region has the DNA TGTGCCTGGAGTATTTACAGGGGGGACTTCTATGGCTACACCTTC. Translating gives CAWSIYRGDFYGYTF. The full variable domain, rest sourced from reference TRBV30 and TRBJ1-2, is SQTIHQWPATLVQPVGSPLSLECTVEGTSNPNLYWYRQAAGRGLQLLFYSVGIGQISSEVPQNLSASRPQDRQFILSSKKLLLSDSGFYLCAWSIYRGDFYGYTFGSGTRLTVV.